This section outlines one T cell receptor (beta chain) sequence together with its context. The antigen is not known. J was trimmed by 2 bases and V by 7 bases; bases with no gene match: 14. From germline, CDR1 is LNHDA and CDR2 SQIVND (reference sequence). The CDR3 has 18 residues. The protocol was immunoSEQ multiplex PCR, while the TCRdb copy is restricted to in-frame clones and leaves out a portion. The table records 100,000 to 150,000 clones, about 90% of them present only once. This sample is part of a study of T cell responses to AZD1222 COVID-19 vaccine. Across the whole study: Pooling was applied to second doses at about 4 or about 12 weeks.

Study findings and constraints: Within unmutated variant regions lay the reported targets of nearly half of spike-specific TCRs. Seropositive AZD1222 recipients at baseline numbered only 5 to 7.

The gene calls are TRBV19 and TRBJ2-1, with 10 bases identical to TRBD2. The clonotype originates from an adult in good health. The source material was peripheral blood, sampled on day 0 of AZD1222 vaccination. The CDR3 region is CASTPLGASGSTYNEQFF. Here the CDR3 DNA reads TGTGCCAGTACCCCCCTGGGGGCTAGCGGGAGCACCTACAATGAGCAGTTCTTC.